This is a list of T cell receptor beta chains from one sample in a study of graft-versus-host responses after intestinal transplantation. Some clones are missing from TCRdb's copy, which holds only in-frame ones; the method was immunoSEQ multiplex PCR. The sample lists fewer than 90,000 clones; about 94% were seen once. No antigen has been identified for these receptors. The specimen was unstimulated CD4+ T cells sorted from spleen or lymph node cells, collected before transplant. Receptor source: a human donor who was the organ donor for an intestinal transplant. CDR3s include the opening cysteine and the closing phenylalanine or tryptophan.

CDR3aa: CSAYRGVEAFF
v_gene: TRBV20-1
j_gene: TRBJ1-1

CDR3aa: CASSESGGGRYEQYF
v_gene: TRBV9
j_gene: TRBJ2-7

CDR3aa: CASSLGQKNIQYF
v_gene: TRBV5-8
j_gene: TRBJ2-4

CDR3aa: CASIERSTTEAFF
v_gene: TRBV7-2
j_gene: TRBJ1-1

CDR3aa: CASSLRQGANYGYTF
v_gene: TRBV7-2
j_gene: TRBJ1-2

CDR3aa: CASSQAYRELAEAFF
v_gene: TRBV4-1
j_gene: TRBJ1-1

CDR3aa: CASKRQGRNTIYF
v_gene: TRBV9
j_gene: TRBJ1-3

CDR3aa: CSDYGYTF
v_gene: TRBV20-1
j_gene: TRBJ1-2

CDR3aa: CASSLDRSVVDYGYTF
v_gene: TRBV7-9
j_gene: TRBJ1-2

CDR3aa: CASSGRDRATNYGYTF
v_gene: TRBV11-2
j_gene: TRBJ1-2

CDR3aa: CASARDLNTEAFF
v_gene: TRBV4-3
j_gene: TRBJ1-1

CDR3aa: CASSVNGNNYNEQFF
v_gene: TRBV4-1
j_gene: TRBJ2-1

CDR3aa: CASSLATGANYGYTF
v_gene: TRBV7-9
j_gene: TRBJ1-2

CDR3aa: CASSLFSAGSNQPQHF
v_gene: TRBV7-2
j_gene: TRBJ1-5

CDR3aa: CASSGLTGSYTQYF
v_gene: TRBV6-1
j_gene: TRBJ2-3

CDR3aa: CASSFGGAGRTEAFF
v_gene: TRBV11-3
j_gene: TRBJ1-1

CDR3aa: CASSQDLLQPVSGNTIYF
v_gene: TRBV14
j_gene: TRBJ1-3

CDR3aa: CATGTGSTSGNTIYF
v_gene: TRBV15
j_gene: TRBJ1-3

CDR3aa: CAIKSTLGLTDTQYF
v_gene: TRBV10-3
j_gene: TRBJ2-3

CDR3aa: CASSPDRGLYGYTF
v_gene: TRBV19
j_gene: TRBJ1-2

CDR3aa: CASSQVPPEAFF
v_gene: TRBV4-1
j_gene: TRBJ1-1

CDR3aa: CASAPLRGYTVGYTF
v_gene: TRBV6-5
j_gene: TRBJ1-2

CDR3aa: CASSPEGQGAGGYTF
v_gene: TRBV6-4
j_gene: TRBJ1-2